The rows below give T cell receptor beta chains drawn from one sample of a study of blood T cells in healthy people across ages. TCRdb re-derived calls from the 5' RACE reads in MiXCR, one entry per CDR3 protein. Seen here are around 800,000 distinct CDR3 sequences, about 53% observed once, and the top ten hold roughly two fifths. The sequenced material came from blood. Receptors originate from a man older than 75 in good health. The conserved cysteine and the conserved F or W are not part of the CDR3 here. Each record gives: V gene, CDR3 protein.

TRBV20-1,SARVSRQGARGYT
TRBV20-1,SARDTTSEKLF
TRBV4-1,ASSQTGSSYNSPLH
TRBV3-1,ASSQDPRTNIQY
TRBV20-1,SADLPGRGENEQF
TRBV11-1,ASRGVNYGYT
TRBV12-3/TRBV12-4,ASRWGRTGLAVPGGSYNEQF
TRBV12-3/TRBV12-4,ASRAGNEQY
TRBV11-2,ASSLRLADEQF
TRBV5-1,ASSATTGLGETQY
TRBV4-2,ASSQDRAGNKEQF
TRBV28,ASSSSQGKKDNYGYT
TRBV27,ASRRTSGFYNEQF
TRBV12-3/TRBV12-4,ASSFGAGSWNEQF
TRBV15,ATRVSGEETQY
TRBV10-3,AIGGLAGGPGEQF
TRBV12-3/TRBV12-4,ASSLSLAGGVRETQY
TRBV2,ASSEVGLNTGELF
TRBV24-1,ATSGRTPSGSYEQY
TRBV29-1,SVQQGTNEKLF
TRBV12-3/TRBV12-4,ASAAGSQETQY
TRBV27,ASSLSPGRGGGQQY
TRBV11-1,ASSRTSGTYNEQY
TRBV5-1,ASSLALGLAASYNEQF
TRBV5-1,ASSLHTKGEKLF
TRBV28,ASSFSGRATRF
TRBV9,ASSVATSGANVLT
TRBV25-1,ASRDLGEQY
TRBV6-2/TRBV6-3,ASSYWTASSGANVLT
TRBV7-2,ASSLGVGPYNEQF
TRBV7-9,ASSLGRTADTQY
TRBV6-6,ASREDRADQPQH
TRBV11-2,ASSFIQKPYGYT
TRBV25-1,ASSAPGQMYHGQY
TRBV2,ASRAGFVTDTQY
TRBV9,ASSVLGNSYNEQF
TRBV14,ASSQEVGRGQNIQY
TRBV12-3/TRBV12-4,ASSLGISVNQPQH
TRBV20-1,SASVRTSGRNTQY
TRBV3-1,ASSQGMEHRYAY
TRBV20-1,GARPGGTYEQY
TRBV7-9,ASSLMKGISGANVLT
TRBV12-3/TRBV12-4,ASSFGLSGANVLT
TRBV20-1,SARVRIGGYT
TRBV2,ASSLEGEEGYT
TRBV6-5,ASRPQAGGYNEQF
TRBV7-3,ASSPGAADIYEQY
TRBV5-1,ASSLGPGQGNTEAF
TRBV7-2,ASSLGGTSETQY
TRBV20-1,SARLRRTGLSYEQY
TRBV29-1,SFGRGAGPQY
TRBV12-3/TRBV12-4,ASSLRVTKNIQY
TRBV5-1,ASGPTGSGANVLT
TRBV25-1,ASSGRGQGHRTEAF
TRBV4-1,ASSRTPPGLVTGTQY
TRBV4-2,ASSQDRLANNEQF
TRBV5-1,ASTLGGGQGTEAF